This T cell receptor beta chain stems from a study of response to subunit inactivated influenza vaccine. CDR1 and CDR2 from the germline V gene are MGHDK and SYGVNS. The CDR3 sequence is 18 residues long. Trimming stripped 1 base from V and 4 bases from J, with 20 bases between. TCRdb ran MiXCR on the RT-PCR reads and lists one entry per CDR3 protein. This sample yields 550,000 to 600,000 distinct CDR3 sequences, of which approximately 12% are seen a single time; 10% to 13% belongs to the top ten. There are many counts of this clonotype. The antigen is undetermined. Overall study results and limits: With each seasonal influenza vaccination, the authors suggested, few new T cells are recruited.

Material: PBMCs from blood, obtained on the day of vaccination. The receptor was isolated from a man in his forties or fifties who received an inactivated influenza vaccine. The chain combines TRBV25-1 with TRBJ2-1; D unresolved. The CDR3 DNA sequence: TGTGCCAGCAGTGAATCTTGGCTTTCGACTTTGCCATACAATGAGCAGTTCTTC. This translates into CASSESWLSTLPYNEQFF.